This T cell receptor (beta chain) was identified in a study of siplizumab effects on memory and regulatory T cells. A remark on this clone: Its antigen remains unknown.

TCRdb keeps only in-frame clones here, not all; method: immunoSEQ multiplex PCR. Of about 91,000 clones detected, over 85% appear once; the ten largest clones hold 6.5% to 8%. Regarding the study as a whole: Apparently key alloresponse contributors, naive T cells also seemed more diverse than memory cells. Researchers did not confirm the suppressive function of proliferating Tregs from siplizumab cultures. Siplizumab significantly brought down the alloreactive sequences that trace back to unstimulated CD4+ memory cells.

Sequencing was done on a sample of CD8+ T cells sorted from blood. The sequence came from a human donor in good health.

In DNA, the CDR3 is TGTGCCAGCAGCGGGGGGGCCACCTACGAGCAGTACTTC. It specifies CASSGGATYEQYF. The chain is built from TRBV11-2 and TRBJ2-7; the D gene is possibly TRBD2 (7 bases). The CDR3 length is 13 residues. Trimming pared 5 bases from V and 2 bases from J, leaving 10 bases between. The germline V gene encodes CDR1 SGHAT and CDR2 FQNNGV.